What follows describes a single TCR beta chain. Its specificity is not known. Profiled with immunoSEQ multiplex PCR; TCRdb holds only in-frame clones, not every one. The sample consists of about 120,000 clones, roughly 90% of them appearing once. These data originate in a study of T cell responses to AZD1222 COVID-19 vaccine. Study-wide points: Across spike, vaccine-associated CD4 TCRs were found, dominant at 160-218 and 743-854. Only six people who got AZD1222 tested seropositive at baseline.

The material was peripheral blood, obtained on day 0 of AZD1222 vaccination. The clonotype originates from an adult in good health.

CDR3 nucleotide sequence: TGTGCCAGCAGCCGAGGACAGGGACTTTATCAGCCCCAGCATTTT. This gives the protein CASSRGQGLYQPQHF. This rearrangement joins TRBV5-8 to TRBJ1-5; 8 positions agree with TRBD1. The CDR3 runs 15 residues. V dropped 4 bases and J dropped 5; count of bases not matched to a gene: 8. The germline gives CDR1 SGHTS, CDR2 YDEGEE. The entire variable domain, with the rest obtained from reference TRBV5-8 and TRBJ1-5, is as follows: EAGVTQSPTHLIKTRGQQATLRCSPISGHTSVYWYQQALGLGLQFLLWYDEGEERNRGNFPPRFSGRQFPNYSSELNVNALELEDSALYLCASSRGQGLYQPQHFGDGTRLSIL.